This TCR beta chain comes out of a study of shared clonotypes between healthy human individuals. Study details: Aged between 18 and 49, the donors were a couple of women and a few men. Overall study findings and caveats: For sorted subsets, rarefaction showed incomplete sequencing despite large depth.

This clone has only one observation. Antigen specificity is unknown. The CDR3 runs to 15 residues. Trimming removed 3 bases at V and 5 bases at J, with 17 bases between. Germline loops: CDR1 SGHRS, CDR2 YFSETQ. The DNA input per sorted-subset replicate PCR was 200 to 250 ng, corresponding to some 30,000 T cell genomes. Assay used: immunoSEQ multiplex PCR; TCRdb lists only in-frame clones, some missing. The sample has approximately 2.5 million clones, 80% to 95% seen once. The rearrangement uses TRBV5-1 and TRBJ1-2; TRBD1 is a possible D gene (5 bases). Sequencing was carried out using naive CD4+ T cells from PBMCs. Subset given: CD45RA+ positively selected. The receptor was derived from a young man in good health. Some clones in this sample may be carry-over from other donors' samples. In DNA, the CDR3 is TGCGCCAGCAGCTCCACCATTTCAGGGTTGTATGGCTACACCTTC. Translating it yields CASSSTISGLYGYTF.